This T cell receptor (beta chain) was recorded in a study of blood T cell repertoires in COVID-19. The overall study: Whether acute or convalescent, the COVID-19 samples came from the United States, Italy and Spain. Sample material is recorded as cDNA or gDNA derived from T cells, B-cell-depleted T cells, or PBMCs.

As processed by the authors: Nucleated cell counts were estimated from reference gene primer amplification. Libraries were prepared by immunoSEQ multiplex PCR; TCRdb keeps only in-frame clonotypes and omits some of them. V, J and clone size were drawn from that table, and D and trimming were deduced from the DNA. The table shows around 40,000 clones, with 89% occurring only once. Germline-derived CDR1 and CDR2 are SGHTA and FQGNSA. The length of the CDR3 is 15 residues. The ends were cut back, 2 bases at V and 2 bases at J, with 7 bases in the middle. What was sequenced was peripheral blood. The chain combines TRBV7-2 with TRBJ2-6, with D hard to call. This sequence originates from a human donor in a cohort sampled during active COVID-19. The chain's CDR3 is CASSLKLPGANVLTF. Here the CDR3 DNA reads TGTGCCAGCAGCTTAAAGCTTCCTGGGGCCAACGTCCTGACTTTC.